A selection of T cell receptor beta chains follows, all from one sample in a study of control samples from healthy donors and cancer patients. TCRdb's table, derived via immunoSEQ multiplex PCR, lists solely in-frame clones and lacks some. This table has approximately 90,000 clones, roughly nine tenths appearing once. Sequencing input: blood. These receptors were obtained from a woman between 65 and 79 years old in good health. Each CDR3 is given with its conserved first and last residue. Each record gives: D gene, clone size, V gene, J gene, CDR3 DNA, CDR3 protein. A D gene is named only where the DNA matches it firmly. Clone size is given for some rows only: seen once, a few or many times, or a class if the clone is expanded.

d_call: -
clone_size: -
v_call: TRBV12-3/TRBV12-4
j_call: TRBJ2-3
cdr3_nt: TGTGCCAGCAGTTTCAGGGGAGCGGATACGCAGTATTTT
cdr3_aa: CASSFRGADTQYF

d_call: -
clone_size: -
v_call: TRBV9
j_call: TRBJ2-1
cdr3_nt: TGTGCCAGCAGCCCGCGGACTTCCGGGAATGAGCAGTTCTTC
cdr3_aa: CASSPRTSGNEQFF

d_call: -
clone_size: -
v_call: TRBV29-1
j_call: TRBJ1-1
cdr3_nt: TGCAGCCCCGCTCATCTTCCGGAGAACACTGAAGCTTTCTTT
cdr3_aa: CSPAHLPENTEAFF

d_call: TRBD2
clone_size: -
v_call: TRBV10-3
j_call: TRBJ2-2
cdr3_nt: TGTGCCATCAGTTCGGATCGAACGGGGGGGCAGGACGGGGAGCTGTTTTTT
cdr3_aa: CAISSDRTGGQDGELFF

d_call: -
clone_size: -
v_call: TRBV7-9
j_call: TRBJ1-6
cdr3_nt: TGTGCCAGCAGCTTGGGAGGTTCCCGGGATTCACCCCTCCACTTT
cdr3_aa: CASSLGGSRDSPLHF

d_call: -
clone_size: -
v_call: TRBV28
j_call: TRBJ1-6
cdr3_nt: TGTGCCAGCAGGTCGGTTAATTCACCCCTCCACTTT
cdr3_aa: CASRSVNSPLHF

d_call: -
clone_size: -
v_call: TRBV7-6
j_call: TRBJ1-1
cdr3_nt: TGTGCCAGCAGCTTAGGGGGCAGATTGGGGACTGAAGCTTTCTTT
cdr3_aa: CASSLGGRLGTEAFF

d_call: -
clone_size: -
v_call: TRBV18
j_call: TRBJ2-2
cdr3_nt: TGTGCCAGCTCACCACTAGAAACCGGGGAGCTGTTTTTT
cdr3_aa: CASSPLETGELFF

d_call: -
clone_size: few
v_call: TRBV9
j_call: TRBJ2-2
cdr3_nt: TGTGCCAGCAGCGATGTAGGCGGGGAGCTGTTTTTT
cdr3_aa: CASSDVGGELFF

d_call: TRBD2
clone_size: -
v_call: TRBV5-5
j_call: TRBJ2-7
cdr3_nt: TGTGCCAGCAGCTTTACCGGACTAGCGGGAGTCGAGCAGTACTTC
cdr3_aa: CASSFTGLAGVEQYF

d_call: -
clone_size: -
v_call: TRBV6-5
j_call: TRBJ2-7
cdr3_nt: TGTGCCAGCAGCGTCGGGCCTAGCAGTTCCTACGAGCAGTACTTC
cdr3_aa: CASSVGPSSSYEQYF

d_call: -
clone_size: -
v_call: TRBV2
j_call: TRBJ2-3
cdr3_nt: TGTGCCAGCAGTGGAAGGATGGTTTCAGATACGCAGTATTTT
cdr3_aa: CASSGRMVSDTQYF

d_call: -
clone_size: -
v_call: TRBV7-9
j_call: TRBJ2-3
cdr3_nt: TGTGCCAGCAGCCCCCCGCTGGCCCCTCGCACAGATACGCAGTATTTT
cdr3_aa: CASSPPLAPRTDTQYF

d_call: TRBD2
clone_size: -
v_call: TRBV7-8
j_call: TRBJ2-7
cdr3_nt: TGTGCCAGCAGCTTAGCCGGGACTAGCTCCTACGAGCAGTACTTC
cdr3_aa: CASSLAGTSSYEQYF

d_call: TRBD2
clone_size: -
v_call: TRBV7-9
j_call: TRBJ2-1
cdr3_nt: TGTGCCAGCAGCTTTCAGACTAGCGGGAGGGCCCGATCCTACAATGAGCAGTTCTTC
cdr3_aa: CASSFQTSGRARSYNEQFF

d_call: -
clone_size: -
v_call: TRBV30
j_call: TRBJ1-1
cdr3_nt: TGTGCCTGGAGTAGTTGGGCGGGCGGGGAAGCTTTCTTT
cdr3_aa: CAWSSWAGGEAFF

d_call: -
clone_size: -
v_call: TRBV4-1
j_call: TRBJ1-1
cdr3_nt: TGCGCCAGCAGCGGGCCCCTGAGGAACACTGAAGCTTTCTTT
cdr3_aa: CASSGPLRNTEAFF

d_call: TRBD2
clone_size: -
v_call: TRBV5-1
j_call: TRBJ2-5
cdr3_nt: TGCGCCAGCAGCGGGGGAGGGAGCCAAGAGACCCAGTACTTC
cdr3_aa: CASSGGGSQETQYF

d_call: -
clone_size: -
v_call: TRBV14
j_call: TRBJ2-7
cdr3_nt: TGTGCCAGCAGCCAAGATCTTCTCTCAGAGCAGTACTTC
cdr3_aa: CASSQDLLSEQYF

d_call: TRBD1
clone_size: -
v_call: TRBV3-1/TRBV3-2
j_call: TRBJ1-3
cdr3_nt: TGTGCCAGCAGCCAAGGGACAGGCGGAAACACCATATATTTT
cdr3_aa: CASSQGTGGNTIYF

d_call: -
clone_size: -
v_call: TRBV19
j_call: TRBJ2-7
cdr3_nt: TGTGCCAGTAGTACCTGGACACCTAACCCCTACGAGCAGTACTTC
cdr3_aa: CASSTWTPNPYEQYF

d_call: -
clone_size: once
v_call: TRBV2
j_call: TRBJ1-1
cdr3_nt: TGTGCCAGCAGTGGCCGGGACATAATTGAAGCTTTCTTT
cdr3_aa: CASSGRDIIEAFF

d_call: -
clone_size: -
v_call: TRBV5-4
j_call: TRBJ2-7
cdr3_nt: TGTGCCAGCAGCTCTGCGGGACCCGGAAGCGAGCAGTACTTC
cdr3_aa: CASSSAGPGSEQYF

d_call: TRBD1
clone_size: few
v_call: TRBV19
j_call: TRBJ2-6
cdr3_nt: TGTGCCAGCAATCCCCAGGGTCGGACAGGGCCCGGGGCCAACGTCCTGACTTTC
cdr3_aa: CASNPQGRTGPGANVLTF

d_call: -
clone_size: once
v_call: TRBV15
j_call: TRBJ2-1
cdr3_nt: TGTGCCACCAGTGGCGGGGCCTACAATGAGCAGTTCTTC
cdr3_aa: CATSGGAYNEQFF

d_call: -
clone_size: few
v_call: TRBV9
j_call: TRBJ2-2
cdr3_nt: TGTGCCAGCAGCCCTGACAGATCTACCGGGGAGCTGTTTTTT
cdr3_aa: CASSPDRSTGELFF

d_call: -
clone_size: -
v_call: TRBV6-5
j_call: TRBJ2-7
cdr3_nt: TGTGCCAGCAGTTACCGCAACCGCCCTCTTGGAGAGCAGTACTTC
cdr3_aa: CASSYRNRPLGEQYF

d_call: -
clone_size: -
v_call: TRBV7-3
j_call: TRBJ1-4
cdr3_nt: TGTGCCAGCAGCTCTTCGGTCGGGGGTAGGCTGTTTTTT
cdr3_aa: CASSSSVGGRLFF

d_call: -
clone_size: -
v_call: TRBV9
j_call: TRBJ1-2
cdr3_nt: TGTGCCAGCAGCCCGGAAGTCGGTGGCTACACCTTC
cdr3_aa: CASSPEVGGYTF

d_call: -
clone_size: once
v_call: TRBV19
j_call: TRBJ2-7
cdr3_nt: TGTGCCAGTAGCCCAGATAGGTACGAGCAGTACTTC
cdr3_aa: CASSPDRYEQYF

d_call: -
clone_size: many
v_call: TRBV18
j_call: TRBJ1-3
cdr3_nt: TGTGCCAGCTCACCAACGTTCGGGACGGCGAACTCTGGAAACACCATATATTTT
cdr3_aa: CASSPTFGTANSGNTIYF

d_call: -
clone_size: -
v_call: TRBV5-4
j_call: TRBJ1-2
cdr3_nt: TGTGCCAGCAGCTTGGGACAGGCAGCTAACTATGGCTACACCTTC
cdr3_aa: CASSLGQAANYGYTF

d_call: -
clone_size: once
v_call: TRBV12-3/TRBV12-4
j_call: TRBJ1-2
cdr3_nt: TGTGCCAGCAGTTTTGAGGGTAACTATGGCTACACCTTC
cdr3_aa: CASSFEGNYGYTF

d_call: -
clone_size: -
v_call: TRBV19
j_call: TRBJ1-5
cdr3_nt: TGTGCCAGTATAGGCTCCAGACAGGGCAATCAGCCCCAGCATTTT
cdr3_aa: CASIGSRQGNQPQHF

d_call: -
clone_size: -
v_call: TRBV24-1
j_call: TRBJ2-2
cdr3_nt: TGTGCCACCAGTGACTTTGGACAGCGGGCCGGGGAGCTGTTTTTT
cdr3_aa: CATSDFGQRAGELFF

d_call: -
clone_size: -
v_call: TRBV6-5
j_call: TRBJ1-1
cdr3_nt: TGTGCCAGCACGCGAGAGGCTGAAGCTTTCTTT
cdr3_aa: CASTREAEAFF

d_call: -
clone_size: -
v_call: TRBV6-4
j_call: TRBJ1-2
cdr3_nt: TGTGCCAGCAGTGACCCCCGCAGTCTAGGCTACACCTTC
cdr3_aa: CASSDPRSLGYTF

d_call: -
clone_size: once
v_call: TRBV2
j_call: TRBJ1-1
cdr3_nt: TGTGCCAGCAGTGAATCTCCAGATCTCACTGAAGCTTTCTTT
cdr3_aa: CASSESPDLTEAFF

d_call: -
clone_size: -
v_call: TRBV15
j_call: TRBJ1-1
cdr3_nt: TGTGCCACCAGCAGAGTGAACACTGAAGCTTTCTTT
cdr3_aa: CATSRVNTEAFF

d_call: -
clone_size: once
v_call: TRBV19
j_call: TRBJ2-7
cdr3_nt: TGTGCCAGTAGACAACGGGGCACCTACGAGCAGTACTTC
cdr3_aa: CASRQRGTYEQYF

d_call: -
clone_size: -
v_call: TRBV9
j_call: TRBJ1-1
cdr3_nt: TGTGCCAGCAGCGTAGGGGGTCAACAGGGTAACACTGAAGCTTTCTTT
cdr3_aa: CASSVGGQQGNTEAFF

d_call: -
clone_size: once
v_call: TRBV6-1
j_call: TRBJ1-5
cdr3_nt: TGTGCCAGCAGTGAGACCCCGGGGCAGCCCCAGCATTTT
cdr3_aa: CASSETPGQPQHF

d_call: TRBD1
clone_size: -
v_call: TRBV4-2
j_call: TRBJ1-1
cdr3_nt: TGTGCCAGCAGCCATGATAACCAGGGGGCGTTGGACACTGAAGCTTTCTTT
cdr3_aa: CASSHDNQGALDTEAFF

d_call: TRBD1
clone_size: -
v_call: TRBV9
j_call: TRBJ1-5
cdr3_nt: TGTGCCAGCAGCGTCGGACAGGGCGTCAATCAGCCCCAGCATTTT
cdr3_aa: CASSVGQGVNQPQHF

d_call: TRBD1
clone_size: -
v_call: TRBV19
j_call: TRBJ1-5
cdr3_nt: TGTGCCAGTAGTATAGGGGGGACAGTCAATCAGCCCCAGCATTTT
cdr3_aa: CASSIGGTVNQPQHF

d_call: -
clone_size: -
v_call: TRBV12-3/TRBV12-4
j_call: TRBJ1-1
cdr3_nt: TGTGCCAGCAGTTTAAAGCCGAACACTGAAGCTTTCTTT
cdr3_aa: CASSLKPNTEAFF

d_call: TRBD1
clone_size: -
v_call: TRBV28
j_call: TRBJ1-3
cdr3_nt: TGTGCCAGCAACCAACAGGGGGTGGACACCATATATTTT
cdr3_aa: CASNQQGVDTIYF

d_call: TRBD1
clone_size: -
v_call: TRBV29-1
j_call: TRBJ1-1
cdr3_nt: TGCAGCGTTGAAACCGGGACAGACCAATCTGGAGAGGCTTTCTTT
cdr3_aa: CSVETGTDQSGEAFF

d_call: -
clone_size: -
v_call: TRBV20-1
j_call: TRBJ1-1
cdr3_nt: TGCAGTGCTAGTATCGGGGCCATGAACACTGAAGCTTTCTTT
cdr3_aa: CSASIGAMNTEAFF

d_call: TRBD2
clone_size: -
v_call: TRBV5-6
j_call: TRBJ2-2
cdr3_nt: TGTGCCAGCAGCTTTTTAACTAGCGGGGATACGAACACCGGGGAGCTGTTTTTT
cdr3_aa: CASSFLTSGDTNTGELFF

d_call: TRBD1
clone_size: -
v_call: TRBV30
j_call: TRBJ1-4
cdr3_nt: TGTGCCTGGAGTGTAAAGACAGGGGGAAGCGAAAAACTGTTTTTT
cdr3_aa: CAWSVKTGGSEKLFF

d_call: TRBD1
clone_size: -
v_call: TRBV3-1/TRBV3-2
j_call: TRBJ1-1
cdr3_nt: TGTGCCAGCAGCCAAGATGGAAGGACAGGGGACACTGAAGCTTTCTTT
cdr3_aa: CASSQDGRTGDTEAFF

d_call: -
clone_size: -
v_call: TRBV6-1
j_call: TRBJ2-7
cdr3_nt: TGTGCCAGCAGTGACAGGGTGCGAGACGAGCAGTACTTC
cdr3_aa: CASSDRVRDEQYF

d_call: -
clone_size: -
v_call: TRBV5-6
j_call: TRBJ1-2
cdr3_nt: TGTGCCAGCAGCTTGGGGCCCAGTGGCAACTATGGCTACACCTTC
cdr3_aa: CASSLGPSGNYGYTF

d_call: -
clone_size: -
v_call: TRBV5-1
j_call: TRBJ1-4
cdr3_nt: TGCGCCAGCAGCTTGGTCGGGCGAAATGAAAAACTGTTTTTT
cdr3_aa: CASSLVGRNEKLFF